A selection of T cell receptor beta chains follows, all from one sample in a study of T cells after yellow fever vaccination. Using its own MiXCR run on the 5' RACE reads, TCRdb lists one record per CDR3 protein. The sample records over 250,000 distinct CDR3 sequences, over 4.5% being singletons. The source material was CD4+ T cells sorted from PBMCs, sampled on the day of the yellow fever booster vaccination. The receptors here all came from a man between 18 and 35 years old who received the YFV17D yellow fever vaccine. Each CDR3 is given without its conserved first and last residue. For some rows the clone size is stated as once, few or many, or as a class when expanded; others skip it.

v_call: TRBV6-4
clone_size: -
cdr3_aa: ASSQQGKTEAF

v_call: TRBV11-2
clone_size: -
cdr3_aa: ASSFETSSGNTIY

v_call: TRBV11-1
clone_size: -
cdr3_aa: ASSLRAGLTYEQY

v_call: TRBV5-1
clone_size: few
cdr3_aa: ASSGGQLYGYT

v_call: TRBV30
clone_size: many
cdr3_aa: AWSVYENSPLH

v_call: TRBV6-5
clone_size: few
cdr3_aa: ASRGRGDSAGELF

v_call: TRBV20-1
clone_size: many
cdr3_aa: SASLASGVQETQY

v_call: TRBV7-2
clone_size: -
cdr3_aa: ASSLALAGWDTQY

v_call: TRBV29-1
clone_size: -
cdr3_aa: SVAGPQETQY

v_call: TRBV6-2/TRBV6-3
clone_size: -
cdr3_aa: AIRLGSSTDTQY

v_call: TRBV10-3
clone_size: few
cdr3_aa: AISDRLAGGTTDTQY

v_call: TRBV6-5
clone_size: many
cdr3_aa: ASSRTGLASGYT

v_call: TRBV25-1
clone_size: many
cdr3_aa: ASSGNRGFNYGYT

v_call: TRBV4-2
clone_size: many
cdr3_aa: ASSQEGFRGRETQY

v_call: TRBV12-3/TRBV12-4
clone_size: few
cdr3_aa: ASSNRGRKPDTQY

v_call: TRBV25-1
clone_size: few
cdr3_aa: ASSEHTQY

v_call: TRBV20-1
clone_size: -
cdr3_aa: SADRTLGTDTQY

v_call: TRBV5-1
clone_size: many
cdr3_aa: ASSSQDSNTGELF

v_call: TRBV9
clone_size: -
cdr3_aa: ASSVTSGSDTQY

v_call: TRBV9
clone_size: many
cdr3_aa: ASSVGPLRGSYNEQF

v_call: TRBV5-4
clone_size: -
cdr3_aa: ASRGTGTGNTIY

v_call: TRBV30
clone_size: -
cdr3_aa: AWRAPGQIGYT

v_call: TRBV15
clone_size: few
cdr3_aa: ATSTSPFGGAF

v_call: TRBV12-5
clone_size: -
cdr3_aa: ASGLPASGLSYEQY

v_call: TRBV5-4
clone_size: -
cdr3_aa: ASSDRRGRNYEQY

v_call: TRBV29-1
clone_size: many
cdr3_aa: SVAQGNQETQY

v_call: TRBV20-1
clone_size: few
cdr3_aa: SVHRQGVQQQPQH

v_call: TRBV29-1
clone_size: few
cdr3_aa: SVKGNTEAF

v_call: TRBV7-9
clone_size: few
cdr3_aa: ASSPRGFDNSPLH

v_call: TRBV7-8
clone_size: few
cdr3_aa: ASSPIRDRGNEQF

v_call: TRBV10-3
clone_size: -
cdr3_aa: AISEPGQKTQY

v_call: TRBV21-1
clone_size: few
cdr3_aa: ASSKEGGFGLQGGSGNTIY

v_call: TRBV6-6
clone_size: -
cdr3_aa: ASSDRRPNEKLF

v_call: TRBV5-5
clone_size: many
cdr3_aa: ASSLGQGRLIGELF

v_call: TRBV27
clone_size: many
cdr3_aa: ASRQGAAETQY

v_call: TRBV5-1
clone_size: once
cdr3_aa: ASSLDSDNTEAF

v_call: TRBV6-5
clone_size: once
cdr3_aa: ASSCSRGPGTDTQY

v_call: TRBV3-1
clone_size: -
cdr3_aa: ASSQGVRAKVADTQY

v_call: TRBV5-1
clone_size: many
cdr3_aa: ASSYGTGGNEQF

v_call: TRBV5-1
clone_size: many
cdr3_aa: ASSQPTDTQY

v_call: TRBV10-3
clone_size: -
cdr3_aa: AISESRVTEAF

v_call: TRBV6-5
clone_size: few
cdr3_aa: ASTRNRDRGELF

v_call: TRBV5-1
clone_size: few
cdr3_aa: ASSSSNTEAF

v_call: TRBV19
clone_size: -
cdr3_aa: ASSIDPRTQGYT

v_call: TRBV28
clone_size: few
cdr3_aa: ASSLADYQPQH

v_call: TRBV20-1
clone_size: -
cdr3_aa: SAREGQGNTIY

v_call: TRBV6-2/TRBV6-3
clone_size: few
cdr3_aa: ASTPYSNQPQH